The 24 T cell receptor beta chains listed next were all sequenced from one sample in a study of T-cell reconstitution after alpha-beta-depleted transplantation in children. For TCRbeta, the library was prepared with unique molecular identifiers. Each CDR3 protein is one row after TCRdb ran MiXCR on the PCR reads. The sample has about 610,000 distinct CDR3 sequences, 25% to 30% seen once. The sample was PBMCs, taken before TCRalphabeta/CD19-depleted stem cell transplant. Receptors were obtained from a boy under two years old with Wiskott-Aldrich syndrome, due to receive a stem cell transplant.

This chain links TRBV27 with TRBJ2-1; 10 nucleotides line up with TRBD2. The V gene end was trimmed by 6 bases and the J gene end by 12 bases; junction bases not matched to a gene: 17. From germline, CDR1 is MNHEY and CDR2 SMNVEV (reference sequence). The CDR3 loop spans 16 amino acids. CDR3 nucleotides: TGTGCCAGCAGCCGCGGACTAGCGGTCGGTTGGGGTGGGCAGTTCTTC. Translated, it gives CASSRGLAVGWGGQFF.

This clonotype came up a few times. The genes are TRBV20-1 and TRBJ1-5, with D possibly matching TRBD1 (5 bases). The CDR3 spans 17 residues. Per the germline V gene, CDR1 is DFQATT and CDR2 is SNEGSKA (reference sequence). V was shortened by 1 base and J by 4 bases, with 20 bases between the two germline ends. DNA of the CDR3: TGCAGTGCTAGAGGCCGGGTTGCTGGGACGGAAAATCAGCCCCAGCATTTT. It codes for CSARGRVAGTENQPQHF.

The V call is TRBV7-6, the J call TRBJ2-7, with TRBD1 as a possible D gene (6 bases). Trimming took off 3 bases at V and 6 bases at J, with 9 bases between the two ends. Germline V gene sequence: CDR1 SGHVS, CDR2 FNYEAQ. The CDR3 has 12 amino acids. CDR3: CASSFVGAEQYF. DNA for the CDR3: TGTGCCAGCAGCTTTGTGGGGGCCGAGCAGTACTTC.

This rearrangement joins TRBV19 to TRBJ2-1; D is uncertain. This CDR3 region has 14 residues. CDR1 LNHDA and CDR2 SQIVND come from the germline V gene (reference sequence). Trimming removed 7 bases from V and 0 bases from J, with 10 bases in between. CDR3 bases: TGTGCCAGTACTGGCAGCGACTCCTACAATGAGCAGTTCTTC. Its protein product is CASTGSDSYNEQFF. The whole variable domain, remainder taken from reference TRBV19 and TRBJ2-1, is DGGITQSPKYLFRKEGQNVTLSCEQNLNHDAMYWYRQDPGQGLRLIYYSQIVNDFQKGDIAEGYSVSREKKESFPLTVTSAQKNPTAFYLCASTGSDSYNEQFFGPGTRLTVL.

The chain employs TRBV20-1 and TRBJ2-7; D perhaps matches TRBD2 (6 bases). Trimming removed 3 bases from V and 3 bases from J, with 18 bases in between. Germline V gives CDR1 DFQATT, CDR2 SNEGSKA (reference sequence). CDR3 length: 15 amino acids. The CDR3 region is CSASFPAGGVYEQYF. As DNA, the CDR3 is TGCAGTGCTAGTTTCCCAGCGGGCGGGGTCTACGAGCAGTACTTC.

This clonotype came up a few times. The V call is TRBV7-8, the J call TRBJ1-2, with 7 bases fitting TRBD1. Per the germline V gene, CDR1 is SGHVS and CDR2 is FQNEAQ. V shed 5 bases, J shed 5 bases, and the junction held 11 bases outside the gene matches. The CDR3 loop spans 15 amino acids. The CDR3 region is CASSPPDRRAYGYTF. CDR3 sequence (DNA): TGTGCCAGCAGCCCACCGGACAGGAGAGCATATGGCTACACCTTC.

There are a few counts of this clonotype. The V call is TRBV10-3, the J call TRBJ2-2; D unresolved. Germline values: CDR1 ENHRY, CDR2 SYGVKD. This CDR3 is built from 10 residues. V gave up 9 bases and J gave up 6 bases, with 5 bases separating them. As DNA, the CDR3 is TGTGCCATTTATGCCGGGGAGCTGTTTTTT. It is translated as CAIYAGELFF.

This chain links TRBV24-1 with TRBJ2-1; 8 nucleotides agree with TRBD1. The CDR3 totals 15 residues. The V segment lost 3 bases and the J segment 9 bases; nucleotides outside the gene matches: 9. CDR1 is KGHDR and CDR2 is SFDVKD in the germline V gene. DNA for the CDR3: TGTGCCACCAGTGATAGGTCAGGGGGCGAGGGTGAGCAGTTCTTC. This sequence encodes CATSDRSGGEGEQFF.

Only a few counts were recorded for this clonotype. The rearrangement uses TRBV29-1 and TRBJ1-2; D is unresolved. The ends were cut back, 4 bases at V and 4 bases at J, with 16 bases in the middle. The CDR3 totals 14 residues. Germline-derived CDR1 and CDR2 are SQVTM and ANQGSEA. In nucleotides, the CDR3 is TGCAGCGTTGTCAAGAGCGGGAACTCCTATGGCTACACCTTC. Residues: CSVVKSGNSYGYTF.

This chain uses TRBV9 with TRBJ2-5; D is perhaps TRBD2 (6 bases). Germline loops: CDR1 SGDLS, CDR2 YYNGEE. V was clipped by 3 bases and J by 2 bases, with 20 bases between them. The length of the CDR3 is 17 residues. The CDR3 DNA is TGTGCCAGCAGCGCCCGAGGAGCCGGGAGTTTTCAAGAGACCCAGTACTTC. Translating it yields CASSARGAGSFQETQYF.

V and J are TRBV29-1 and TRBJ2-3; D possibly uses TRBD1 or TRBD2 (5 bases each). Germline V CDR1 and CDR2: SQVTM, ANQGSEA. V was cut by 4 bases and J by 1 base, with 12 bases left in between. This CDR3 is built from 14 residues. This CDR3 reads CSVVPPGRTDTQYF. In nucleotides, the CDR3 is TGCAGCGTTGTTCCACCGGGGCGCACAGATACGCAGTATTTT.

This rearrangement joins TRBV18 to TRBJ1-1; D remains unclear. The V end was cut by 6 bases, the J end by 2 bases, with 13 bases between. CDR3 size: 14 residues. CDR1 is KGHSH, CDR2 LQKENI, per germline. In nucleotides, the CDR3 is TGTGCCAGCTCGTCGTTTGAGTATAACACTGAAGCTTTCTTT. Protein: CASSSFEYNTEAFF.

This clonotype has just a few counts. This chain joins TRBV6-5 and TRBJ2-7, with 9 bases that match TRBD2. This CDR3 is 15 amino acids long. Germline CDR1 reads MNHEY; CDR2 reads SVGAGI. The V gene end was trimmed by 3 bases and the J gene end by 2 bases; junction bases not matched to a gene: 5. The CDR3 is CASSYYQREAYEQYF. CDR3 DNA: TGTGCCAGCAGTTATTACCAGCGGGAGGCCTACGAGCAGTACTTC.

This chain joins TRBV20-1 and TRBJ2-7, with unresolved D. This CDR3 region has 11 residues. V dropped 0 bases and J dropped 7 bases, with 7 bases sitting between them. From germline, CDR1 is DFQATT and CDR2 SNEGSKA (reference sequence). The CDR3 loop is CSARDYREQYF. CDR3 DNA sequence: TGCAGTGCTAGAGATTATCGGGAGCAGTACTTC.

A few counts support this clonotype. The chain carries TRBV5-1 and TRBJ1-3; no firm D call. CDR3 length equals 13 residues. V shed 4 bases and J shed 3 bases, with 8 bases lying between them. Germline CDR1 SGHRS, CDR2 YFSETQ. CDR3 bases: TGCGCCAGCAGCCTATCGTTTGGAAACACCATATATTTT. It is translated as CASSLSFGNTIYF.

This clonotype was seen a few times. CDR3 region: CASSLPSGTTQYF. The CDR3 coding sequence is TGTGCCAGCAGTCTCCCTAGCGGTACTACGCAGTATTTT. V usage is TRBV25-1 and J usage is TRBJ2-3; 7 bases map to TRBD2. The germline V gene encodes CDR1 MGHDK and CDR2 SYGVNS. With V trimmed by 5 bases and J by 8 bases, 7 bases remained unmatched. The CDR3 is 13 residues long.

This clonotype was counted only a few times. V usage is TRBV12-3 or TRBV12-4 and J usage is TRBJ2-1; 10 bases are a match to TRBD2. Trimming cost V 6 bases and J 0 bases; bases outside gene matches: 5. The CDR3 spans 16 residues. CDR3 sequence (DNA): TGTGCCAGCAGATGGACTAGCGGACTCTCCTACAATGAGCAGTTCTTC. Translating gives CASRWTSGLSYNEQFF.

The chain combines TRBV20-1 with TRBJ1-5; the D gene is possibly TRBD1 (6 bases). The CDR3 has 13 residues. The germline V and J ends were trimmed by 6 bases and 6 bases, with 15 bases remaining between them. The germline gives CDR1 DFQATT, CDR2 SNEGSKA (reference sequence). CDR3 bases: TGCAGTGCGAACGGGGGGCTGGGTCAGCCCCAGCATTTT. It translates to CSANGGLGQPQHF.

The rearrangement joins TRBV5-1 to TRBJ2-1; TRBD2 agrees at 11 bases. Germline lookup yields CDR1 SGHRS and CDR2 YFSETQ. This CDR3 comprises 16 residues. J gave up 5 bases and V 3 bases, and 7 bases lay outside the gene matches. CDR3 region: CASSSPGTSGDNEQFF. In DNA form, the CDR3 reads TGCGCCAGCAGCTCCCCCGGGACTAGCGGCGACAATGAGCAGTTCTTC. The full variable domain, completed using reference TRBV5-1 and TRBJ2-1, is KAGVTQTPRYLIKTRGQQVTLSCSPISGHRSVSWYQQTPGQGLQFLFEYFSETQRNKGNFPGRFSGRQFSNSRSEMNVSTLELGDSALYLCASSSPGTSGDNEQFFGPGTRLTVL.

This clonotype was seen a few times. The CDR3 bases are TGCAGTGCTAGAGATCTAGCGGGAGCGTCCCAGTATTTT. It specifies CSARDLAGASQYF. This rearrangement joins TRBV20-1 to TRBJ2-3; TRBD2 aligns across 10 bases. J was trimmed by 12 bases and V by 0 bases; bases with no gene match: 6. The CDR3 sequence is 13 residues long. Germline V CDR1 and CDR2: DFQATT, SNEGSKA (reference sequence).

The chain uses TRBV20-1 and TRBJ2-7; D may match TRBD1 or TRBD2 (6 bases each). Trimming took off 3 bases at V and 6 bases at J, with 18 bases between the two ends. The CDR3 spans 14 residues. Germline CDR1 is DFQATT and CDR2 is SNEGSKA (reference sequence). In DNA form, the CDR3 reads TGCAGTGCTAGGGGTTTGGGGGGCCTCGGCGAGCAGTACTTC. Amino acid sequence: CSARGLGGLGEQYF.

V gene TRBV12-3 or TRBV12-4 combines with J gene TRBJ2-1, with 10 bases that match TRBD1. V shed 2 bases, J shed 0 bases, and the junction held 4 bases outside the gene matches. The CDR3 spans 17 residues. CDR3 in amino acids: CASSLMGQGPSYNEQFF. The DNA for the CDR3 is TGTGCCAGCAGTTTAATGGGACAGGGGCCCTCCTACAATGAGCAGTTCTTC.

This chain uses TRBV11-2 with TRBJ2-1; D uncertain. Germline lookup yields CDR1 SGHAT and CDR2 FQNNGV. The CDR3 is 16 amino acids. The V end lost 2 bases, the J end lost 9 bases, and 20 bases lay between the germline ends. CDR3 bases: TGTGCCAGCAGCTTACTCCGGGCCGTAATCGTAAGTGAGCAGTTCTTC. Amino acids: CASSLLRAVIVSEQFF.

The V and J genes are TRBV20-1 and TRBJ2-3; D remains unclear. Germline V gene lookup returns CDR1 DFQATT and CDR2 SNEGSKA (reference sequence). The CDR3 length is 15 residues. V was cut by 3 bases and J by 2 bases, with 15 bases left in between. The CDR3 DNA sequence: TGCAGTGCTAGCCCCATGCGGCATAACACAGATACGCAGTATTTT. Translating gives CSASPMRHNTDTQYF.